The 27 T cell receptor beta chains given below trace back to one sample, sequenced in a study of chemoradiotherapy in HPV16-positive cancers. The protocol was immunoSEQ multiplex PCR, while the TCRdb copy is restricted to in-frame clones and leaves out a portion. The sample shows 9,500 to 15,000 clones, about 77% of them seen only once. Sample collection was performed from a patient who underwent chemoradiotherapy. Receptor source: a human donor with HPV-associated anogenital cancer.

This clone was recorded only once. The genes are TRBV5-6 and TRBJ2-7; weak D call: TRBD1 (5 bases). The V end was cut by 0 bases, the J end by 5 bases, with 15 bases between. This CDR3 is built from 15 residues. Germline V gene data show CDR1 as SGHDT and CDR2 as YYEEEE. This CDR3 reads CASSLAGWGFDEQYF. CDR3 nucleotides: TGTGCCAGCAGCTTGGCTGGTTGGGGCTTCGACGAGCAGTACTTC.

V and J are TRBV18 and TRBJ2-3; 11 bases fit TRBD2. Germline CDR1 and CDR2: KGHSH and LQKENI. V gave up 6 bases and J gave up 1 base; unmatched junction bases: 0. This CDR3 region has 14 residues. The CDR3 nucleotides read TGTGCCAGCTCGACTAGCGGGGGCACAGATACGCAGTATTTT. Encoded protein: CASSTSGGTDTQYF.

This chain uses TRBV5-5 with TRBJ2-7; 9 nucleotides line up with TRBD1. The CDR3 is 17 residues long. CDR1 SGHKS and CDR2 YYEKEE come from the germline V gene (reference sequence). The V and J ends lost 2 bases and 6 bases, in that order; junction bases with no gene match: 15. CDR3 nucleotides: TGTGCCAGCAGCTTCAGTGCGGGGACAGGGTTTATCTTCGAGCAGTACTTC. This gives the protein CASSFSAGTGFIFEQYF.

This chain uses TRBV7-2 with TRBJ2-7, with D possibly matching TRBD2 (5 bases). This CDR3 region has 14 residues. Germline loops: CDR1 SGHTA, CDR2 FQGNSA. V lost 5 bases and J lost 3, with 14 bases in between. The CDR3 DNA is TGTGCCAGCAGCCCCCGGGGATGGGGCTACGAGCAGTACTTC. Its translation is CASSPRGWGYEQYF.

V gene TRBV6-4 combines with J gene TRBJ1-6; 7 bases agree with TRBD1. Germline V gene sequence: CDR1 MRHNA, CDR2 SNTAGT. V was clipped by 6 bases and J by 7 bases; unmatched bases: 12. This CDR3 is 16 amino acids long. CDR3 in DNA: TGTGCCAGCAGCTTCCGGGACAGCGAGACGAATTCACCCCTCCACTTT. Amino acid sequence: CASSFRDSETNSPLHF.

This clone was picked up a small number of times. The chain carries TRBV5-1 and TRBJ2-6; D uncertain. This CDR3 has 15 residues. The germline CDR1 and CDR2 sequences are SGHRS and YFSETQ. V was trimmed by 3 bases and J by 1 base, leaving 8 bases between them. The CDR3: CASSSDGSGANVLTF. The CDR3 bases are TGCGCCAGCAGCTCCGACGGTTCTGGGGCCAACGTCCTGACTTTC.

This chain links TRBV19 with TRBJ1-2; 11 bases are shared with TRBD1. There are 14 residues in the CDR3. Germline loops: CDR1 LNHDA, CDR2 SQIVND (reference sequence). With V trimmed by 6 bases and J by 4 bases, 4 bases remained unmatched. The CDR3 is CASSTGQGGYGYTF. CDR3 coding DNA: TGTGCCAGTAGCACGGGACAGGGGGGCTATGGCTACACCTTC.

The chain links TRBV5-1 to TRBJ2-4, with TRBD2 identical over 12 bases. Germline values: CDR1 SGHRS, CDR2 YFSETQ. J lost 8 bases, V lost 1 base, and 10 bases had no gene match. The CDR3 extends over 17 amino acids. DNA for the CDR3: TGCGCCAGCAGCTTGAATCTAGCGGGGGGGCCGGGGGACATTCAGTACTTC. Encoded protein: CASSLNLAGGPGDIQYF.

The chain is built from TRBV5-1 and TRBJ1-1, with D possibly TRBD1 on 5 matching bases. The CDR3 is 13 residues long. V dropped 6 bases and J dropped 5 bases, with 14 bases sitting between them. In germline, CDR1 is SGHRS, CDR2 YFSETQ. CDR3 region: CASTPGGGTEAFF. The CDR3 bases are TGCGCCAGCACCCCGGGGGGGGGAACTGAAGCTTTCTTT.

The V gene is TRBV25-1, the J gene TRBJ1-1; D is uncertain. Germline values: CDR1 MGHDK, CDR2 SYGVNS. This CDR3 spans 13 amino acids. The V gene lost 6 bases and the J gene lost 0 bases, with 8 bases spanning the gap. CDR3 region: CASSGRMNTEAFF. The CDR3, as DNA: TGTGCCAGCAGCGGCAGAATGAACACTGAAGCTTTCTTT. The full variable domain, rest sourced from reference TRBV25-1 and TRBJ1-1, is EADIYQTPRYLVIGTGKKITLECSQTMGHDKMYWYQQDPGMELHLIHYSYGVNSTEKGDLSSESTVSRIRTEHFPLTLESARPSHTSQYLCASSGRMNTEAFFGQGTRLTVV.

CDR3 protein: CASGLEDYHGYTF. The CDR3 region has the DNA TGTGCTAGTGGTTTGGAGGATTATCATGGCTACACCTTC. The chain employs TRBV12-5 and TRBJ1-2; unclear D gene. The CDR3 loop spans 13 amino acids. The V and J ends lost 1 base and 6 bases respectively, with 9 bases between them. Germline loops: CDR1 LGHNT, CDR2 FRNRAP.

The V gene is TRBV27, the J gene TRBJ2-3; 9 nucleotides agree with TRBD2. Germline-derived CDR1 and CDR2 are MNHEY and SMNVEV (reference sequence). With 7 bases clipped from V and 4 bases from J, the junction kept 15 bases outside the gene matches. The CDR3 has 17 amino acids. The CDR3 nucleotides read TGTGCCAGCACTCCGAGTTCCAGCGGGGGGTGGGCAGATACGCAGTATTTT. Translation: CASTPSSSGGWADTQYF.

This clone was picked up a small number of times. J is TRBJ2-3 and V is TRBV30; no firm D call. V was pared by 3 bases and J by 2 bases, with 18 bases between. In germline, CDR1 is GTSNPN, CDR2 SVGIG (reference sequence). The CDR3 covers 16 residues. The chain's CDR3 is CAWRSFRSGFTDTQYF. The CDR3 DNA reads TGTGCCTGGAGGTCCTTTCGGTCCGGTTTCACAGATACGCAGTATTTT.

The chain links TRBV5-4 to TRBJ1-4; D ambiguous. The V gene lost 4 bases and the J gene lost 7 bases, with 17 bases spanning the gap. Germline V CDR1 and CDR2: SGHNT, YYREEE (reference sequence). The CDR3 sequence is 15 residues long. The CDR3 DNA reads as TGTGCCAGCAGCACCGCCGGAGGGCGAAGTGAAAAACTGTTTTTT. This encodes CASSTAGGRSEKLFF.

This clone appeared a single time. The J gene is TRBJ1-4, the V gene TRBV29-1, with D perhaps TRBD1 (6 bases). V was shortened by 7 bases and J by 8 bases, with 11 bases between the two germline ends. Per the germline V gene, CDR1 is SQVTM and CDR2 is ANQGSEA. The CDR3 runs to 11 residues. The CDR3 protein is CSGGGGEKLFF. In nucleotides, the CDR3 is TGCAGCGGGGGGGGCGGCGAAAAACTGTTTTTT.

This chain links TRBV10-1 with TRBJ2-1, with D unresolved. Trimming removed 3 bases at V and 4 bases at J, with 10 bases between. The CDR3 has 14 residues. Germline V gene sequence: CDR1 WNHNN, CDR2 SYGVQD (reference sequence). The CDR3, as DNA: TGCGCCAGCAGTGACCGGAAGAAGTACAATGAGCAGTTCTTC. Residues: CASSDRKKYNEQFF.

The V call is TRBV29-1, the J call TRBJ2-3; D is tentatively TRBD1 or TRBD2 (5 bases each). CDR1 is SQVTM and CDR2 is ANQGSEA in the germline V gene. Between the trimmed V and J ends, which lost 7 bases and 4 bases, there was a span of 12 bases. The CDR3 is 12 residues long. The CDR3 nucleotides read TGCAGCGACATAGGGACGGCAGATACGCAGTATTTT. It translates to CSDIGTADTQYF.

The genes are TRBV5-4 and TRBJ2-5; no reliable D call. Germline CDR1 is SGHNT and CDR2 is YYREEE (reference sequence). This CDR3 region has 11 residues. Trimming removed 3 bases from V and 2 bases from J, with 2 bases in between. DNA of the CDR3: TGTGCCAGCAGCTCACAAGAGACCCAGTACTTC. Residues: CASSSQETQYF.

The chain uses TRBV15 and TRBJ2-2, with D hard to call. The CDR3 has 17 amino acids. V was trimmed by 0 bases and J by 4 bases, leaving 15 bases between them. Germline V gene data show CDR1 as LNHNV and CDR2 as YYDKDF (reference sequence). CDR3 loop: CATSRDRSIAGTGELFF. The CDR3 region has the DNA TGTGCCACCAGCAGAGATCGATCCATCGCCGGCACCGGGGAGCTGTTTTTT. Combining the CDR3 with reference TRBV15 and TRBJ2-2 gives the whole variable domain DAMVIQNPRYQVTQFGKPVTLSCSQTLNHNVMYWYQQKSSQAPKLLFHYYDKDFNNEADTPDNFQSRRPNTSFCFLDIRSPGLGDTAMYLCATSRDRSIAGTGELFFGEGSRLTVL.

V and J are TRBV6-1 and TRBJ1-1, with TRBD1 identical over 7 bases. The CDR3 length is 13 residues. With 6 bases clipped from V and 5 bases from J, the junction kept 6 bases outside the gene matches. CDR1 is MNHNS, CDR2 SASEGT, per germline. The CDR3 reads CASSRTGVTEAFF. The CDR3 coding sequence is TGTGCCAGCAGCCGAACAGGGGTTACTGAAGCTTTCTTT.

This rearrangement joins TRBV7-7 to TRBJ2-7, with TRBD1 matching 11 bases. The germline V gene has CDR1 SSHAT and CDR2 FNYEAQ (reference sequence). This CDR3 region has 14 residues. The V segment lost 5 bases and the J segment 3 bases; nucleotides outside the gene matches: 3. The CDR3 sequence is CASSPGTGGYEQYF. In DNA form, the CDR3 reads TGTGCCAGCAGCCCCGGGACAGGGGGCTACGAGCAGTACTTC.

The chain employs TRBV7-2 and TRBJ1-4; D unresolved. CDR3 length: 13 amino acids. Germline V gene sequence: CDR1 SGHTA, CDR2 FQGNSA. V was trimmed by 5 bases and J by 7 bases, leaving 11 bases between them. The CDR3 DNA reads TGTGCCAGCAGCGTCGGACTGGGTGAAAAACTGTTTTTT. The encoded protein is CASSVGLGEKLFF.

This chain joins TRBV9 and TRBJ1-1; D perhaps matches TRBD1 (5 bases). The germline V and J ends were trimmed by 1 base and 0 bases, with 25 bases remaining between them. In germline, CDR1 is SGDLS, CDR2 YYNGEE. The CDR3 runs to 20 residues. CDR3 nucleotide sequence: TGTGCCAGCAGCGTACAAGTGGGGGGGGGATGGGACCCGATGAACACTGAAGCTTTCTTT. Its translation: CASSVQVGGGWDPMNTEAFF. The full variable domain, completed using reference TRBV9 and TRBJ1-1, is DSGVTQTPKHLITATGQRVTLRCSPRSGDLSVYWYQQSLDQGLQFLIQYYNGEERAKGNILERFSAQQFPDLHSELNLSSLELGDSALYFCASSVQVGGGWDPMNTEAFFGQGTRLTVV.

The V and J genes are TRBV5-1 and TRBJ2-3; 12 nucleotides match TRBD2. This CDR3 comprises 16 residues. CDR1 and CDR2 (germline): SGHRS, YFSETQ. V lost 4 bases, J lost 4 bases, and 7 bases stayed unmatched. CDR3 amino acids: CASSARLAGAPDTQYF. The CDR3 bases are TGCGCCAGCAGCGCCCGACTAGCGGGAGCCCCAGATACGCAGTATTTT.

This sequence joins TRBV18 and TRBJ1-1, with D maybe TRBD1 (5 bases). The germline V gene encodes CDR1 KGHSH and CDR2 LQKENI. Trimming cost V 3 bases and J 3 bases, with 11 bases left between them. CDR3 length: 14 residues. The CDR3 is CASSPGPWDTEAFF. The CDR3, as DNA: TGTGCCAGCTCACCGGGGCCTTGGGACACTGAAGCTTTCTTT.

The chain has TRBV29-1 and TRBJ1-4, with 7 bases identical to TRBD1. Trimming at V came to 6 bases and at J to 0 bases, leaving 7 bases not matched to a gene. The germline V gene encodes CDR1 SQVTM and CDR2 ANQGSEA. This CDR3 spans 15 amino acids. CDR3 bases: TGCAGCGTCAGACAGGGAATAGCAACTAATGAAAAACTGTTTTTT. This encodes CSVRQGIATNEKLFF. The entire variable domain, with the rest obtained from reference TRBV29-1 and TRBJ1-4, is as follows: SAVISQKPSRDICQRGTSLTIQCQVDSQVTMMFWYRQQPGQSLTLIATANQGSEATYESGFVIDKFPISRPNLTFSTLTVSNMSPEDSSIYLCSVRQGIATNEKLFFGSGTQLSVL.

The chain has TRBV5-1 and TRBJ2-6; 7 bases are a match to TRBD1. The CDR3 is 16 residues long. Germline values: CDR1 SGHRS, CDR2 YFSETQ. Unmatched junction bases numbered 4, after V lost 0 bases and J lost 4 bases. The CDR3 is CASSLGGGRGANVLTF. CDR3 sequence (DNA): TGCGCCAGCAGCTTGGGAGGGGGCAGGGGGGCCAACGTCCTGACTTTC.